Given below is one TCR beta chain in context. This CDR3 has 15 residues. Trimming removed 4 bases at V and 5 bases at J, with 17 bases between. CDR1 is MNHNS and CDR2 is SASEGT in the germline V gene. The entry originates in a study of T cell changes during pregnancy in multiple sclerosis. Measured with immunoSEQ multiplex PCR; TCRdb has only the in-frame clones, and not every one. The sample contains some 77,000 clones, approximately 89% of which appear only once. This chain joins TRBV6-1 and TRBJ2-5; D remains unclear. Sequencing was performed on peripheral blood, taken before pregnancy. This receptor was identified in a female donor with multiple sclerosis, enrolled in a pregnancy study. CDR3 amino acids: CASSVTLRALETQYF. The CDR3 DNA reads TGTGCCAGCAGTGTTACACTACGCGCTCTGGAGACCCAGTACTTC.